These T cell receptor beta chains were read from a single sample in a study of human T cells and chemical hapten exposure. In TCRdb, the RACE reads were re-called with MiXCR into one record per CDR3 protein. The profile shows tens of thousands of distinct CDR3 sequences, approximately 9% of them singletons. The sequencing used whole blood, collected in connection with sensitization to the hapten diphenylcyclopropenone (DPC). Receptor source: a woman in her 40s with alopecia areata. Some clones in this sample may be carry-over from other donors' samples. Each CDR3 is given without its conserved first and last residue. Fields, in order: V gene, J gene, CDR3 protein.

V: TRBV6-1
J: TRBJ2-7
CDR3: ASSTTGYYEQY

V: TRBV5-1
J: TRBJ2-4
CDR3: ASSLGRRDRAQY

V: TRBV9
J: TRBJ1-1
CDR3: ASSVAGTAEMNTEAF

V: TRBV20-1
J: TRBJ1-5
CDR3: SARDYRGDQPQH

V: TRBV19
J: TRBJ2-2
CDR3: ASSLNSDGTGELF

V: TRBV10-3
J: TRBJ1-1
CDR3: AISHNTEAF

V: TRBV5-1
J: TRBJ1-4
CDR3: ASSPGVATNEKLF

V: TRBV5-8
J: TRBJ1-1
CDR3: ASSARRLTGLAEAF

V: TRBV27
J: TRBJ1-5
CDR3: ASSPAGAQH

V: TRBV7-9
J: TRBJ2-5
CDR3: ASSRRQGFVTQY

V: TRBV20-1
J: TRBJ2-3
CDR3: SVGGTSEDTQY

V: TRBV20-1
J: TRBJ1-1
CDR3: SARTTGTEAF

V: TRBV20-1
J: TRBJ1-1
CDR3: SAMGQLNTEAF

V: TRBV6-5
J: TRBJ1-2
CDR3: ASSYSDRGAYGYT

V: TRBV12-3/TRBV12-4
J: TRBJ1-2
CDR3: ASSGQVPNYGYT

V: TRBV28
J: TRBJ2-1
CDR3: ASSRSGNYNEQF

V: TRBV14
J: TRBJ2-5
CDR3: ASSQGYGTGLGETQY

V: TRBV3-1
J: TRBJ2-7
CDR3: ASSHLAGARPEQY

V: TRBV4-2
J: TRBJ2-3
CDR3: ASSQDAASGGDTQY

V: TRBV6-5
J: TRBJ1-4
CDR3: ASRGVGEKLF

V: TRBV9
J: TRBJ1-5
CDR3: ASSVSPLNQPQH

V: TRBV4-1
J: TRBJ2-1
CDR3: ASSQEVAGGRNEQF

V: TRBV5-1
J: TRBJ1-5
CDR3: ASSPDPQVYSNQPQH

V: TRBV21-1
J: TRBJ2-7
CDR3: ASSKDRLGWY

V: TRBV5-6
J: TRBJ1-1
CDR3: ASSSRGNTEAF

V: TRBV5-5
J: TRBJ2-2
CDR3: ASSLSGASGDRELF

V: TRBV20-1
J: TRBJ2-5
CDR3: SANRLGRETQY

V: TRBV24-1
J: TRBJ2-1
CDR3: ATSPRGGGRNEQF

V: TRBV7-6
J: TRBJ2-1
CDR3: ASSLRLAGGFSYNEQF

V: TRBV28
J: TRBJ2-6
CDR3: ASRTDGANVLT

V: TRBV6-2/TRBV6-3
J: TRBJ2-4
CDR3: ASSPLAGGNIQY

V: TRBV3-1
J: TRBJ2-4
CDR3: ASSPLSRHSLY